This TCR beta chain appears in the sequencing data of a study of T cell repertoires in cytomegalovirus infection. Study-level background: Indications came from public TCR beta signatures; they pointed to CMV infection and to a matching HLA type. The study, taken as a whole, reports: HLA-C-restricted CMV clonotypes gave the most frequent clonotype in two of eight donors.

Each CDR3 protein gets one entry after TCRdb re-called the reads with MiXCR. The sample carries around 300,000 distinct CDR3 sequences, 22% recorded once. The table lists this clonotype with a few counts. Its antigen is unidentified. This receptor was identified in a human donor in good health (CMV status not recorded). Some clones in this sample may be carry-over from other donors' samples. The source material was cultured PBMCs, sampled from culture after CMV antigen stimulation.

For the CDR3, the DNA is TGTGCCAGCAGTTCTGGGGCGGGGATTAACAATGAGCAGTTCTTC. Translation gives CASSSGAGINNEQFF. The rearrangement links TRBV12-3 or TRBV12-4 to TRBJ2-1; tentatively, D is TRBD2 (6 bases). CDR3 length equals 15 residues. Trimming took off 4 bases at V and 5 bases at J, with 15 bases between the two ends.